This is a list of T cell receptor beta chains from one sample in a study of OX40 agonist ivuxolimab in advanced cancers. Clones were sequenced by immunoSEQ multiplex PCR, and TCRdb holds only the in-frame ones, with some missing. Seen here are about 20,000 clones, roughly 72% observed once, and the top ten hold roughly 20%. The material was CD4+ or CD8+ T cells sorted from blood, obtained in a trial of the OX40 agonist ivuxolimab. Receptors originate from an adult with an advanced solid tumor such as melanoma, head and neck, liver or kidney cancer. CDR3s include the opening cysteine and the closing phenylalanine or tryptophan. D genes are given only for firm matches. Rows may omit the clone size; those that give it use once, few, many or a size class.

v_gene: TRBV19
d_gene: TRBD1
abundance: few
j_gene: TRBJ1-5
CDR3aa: CASIQGVRSNQPQHF
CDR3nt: TGTGCCAGTATTCAGGGGGTGAGGAGCAATCAGCCCCAGCATTTT

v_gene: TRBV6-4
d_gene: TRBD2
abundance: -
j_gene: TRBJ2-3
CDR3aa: CASSEVAGGSTDTQYF
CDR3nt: TGTGCCAGCAGTGAAGTAGCGGGGGGAAGCACAGATACGCAGTATTTT

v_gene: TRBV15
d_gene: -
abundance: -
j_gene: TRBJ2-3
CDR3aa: CATSDAGYTDTQYF
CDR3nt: TGTGCCACCAGCGACGCGGGGTACACAGATACGCAGTATTTT

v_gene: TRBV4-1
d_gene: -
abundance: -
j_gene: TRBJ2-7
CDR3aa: CASSQETGNLLKEQYF
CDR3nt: TGCGCCAGCAGCCAGGAGACAGGTAACCTACTGAAAGAGCAGTACTTC

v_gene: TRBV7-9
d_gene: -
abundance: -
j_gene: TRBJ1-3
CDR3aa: CASSSTRLRITGNTIYF
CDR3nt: TGTGCCAGCAGCTCCACACGATTAAGAATTACAGGAAACACCATATATTTT

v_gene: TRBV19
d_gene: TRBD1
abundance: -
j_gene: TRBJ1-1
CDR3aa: CASRAGGSWTEAFF
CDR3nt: TGTGCCAGTCGGGCAGGGGGCTCCTGGACTGAAGCTTTCTTT

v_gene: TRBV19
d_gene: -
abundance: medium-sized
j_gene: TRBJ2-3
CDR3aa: CASSIDTSTDTQYF
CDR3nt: TGTGCCAGTAGTATTGACACTAGCACAGATACGCAGTATTTT

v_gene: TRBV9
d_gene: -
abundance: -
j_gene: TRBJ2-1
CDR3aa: CASSVEGALIYNEQFF
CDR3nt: TGTGCCAGCAGCGTAGAAGGCGCCCTGATCTACAATGAGCAGTTCTTC

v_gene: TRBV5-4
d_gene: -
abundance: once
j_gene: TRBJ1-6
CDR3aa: CASSLGHSSYNSPLHF
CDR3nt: TGTGCCAGCAGCTTGGGACATAGCTCCTATAATTCACCCCTCCACTTT

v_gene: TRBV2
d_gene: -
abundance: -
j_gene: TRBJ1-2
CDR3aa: CATDPRGDNYGYTF
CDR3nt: TGTGCCACTGATCCTAGGGGGGATAACTATGGCTACACCTTC

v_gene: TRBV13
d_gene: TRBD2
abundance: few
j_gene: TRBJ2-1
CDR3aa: CASSLGMTSGYNEQFF
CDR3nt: TGTGCCAGCAGCTTAGGCATGACTAGCGGTTACAATGAGCAGTTCTTC

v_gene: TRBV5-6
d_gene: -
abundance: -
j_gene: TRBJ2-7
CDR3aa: CASSWTVSPYEQYF
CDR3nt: TGTGCCAGCAGCTGGACAGTGTCCCCCTACGAGCAGTACTTC

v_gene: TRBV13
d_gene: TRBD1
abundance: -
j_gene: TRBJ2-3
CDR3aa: CASSSGTGASNTQYF
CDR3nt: TGTGCCAGCAGCTCAGGGACAGGGGCAAGTAATACGCAGTATTTT

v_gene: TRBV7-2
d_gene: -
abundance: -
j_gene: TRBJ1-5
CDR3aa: CASSPSPLRGSQPQHF
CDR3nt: TGTGCCAGCAGCCCTTCCCCCCTTCGGGGCAGTCAGCCCCAGCATTTT

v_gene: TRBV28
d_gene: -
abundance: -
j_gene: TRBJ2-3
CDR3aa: CASSLRGAADTQYF
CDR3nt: TGTGCCAGCAGTTTAAGGGGGGCCGCAGATACGCAGTATTTT

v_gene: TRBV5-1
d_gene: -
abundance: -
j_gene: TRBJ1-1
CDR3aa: CASAIRGMNTEAFF
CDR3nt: TGCGCCAGCGCAATCAGGGGCATGAACACTGAAGCTTTCTTT

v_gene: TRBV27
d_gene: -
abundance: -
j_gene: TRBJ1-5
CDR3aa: CASIGGGGPQHF
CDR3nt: TGTGCCAGCATAGGAGGGGGTGGGCCCCAGCATTTT

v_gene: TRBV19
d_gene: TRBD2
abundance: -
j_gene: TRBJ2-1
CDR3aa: CASSMGGGSSYNEQFF
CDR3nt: TGTGCCAGTAGTATGGGCGGGGGGAGCTCCTACAATGAGCAGTTCTTC

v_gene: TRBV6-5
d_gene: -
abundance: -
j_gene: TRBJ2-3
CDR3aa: CASSSQATDTQYF
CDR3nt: TGTGCCAGCAGTTCTCAAGCCACAGATACGCAGTATTTT

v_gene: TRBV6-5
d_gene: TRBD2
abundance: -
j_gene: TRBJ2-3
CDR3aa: CASSLRGGTDTQYF
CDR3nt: TGTGCCAGCAGTTTGCGGGGGGGCACAGATACGCAGTATTTT

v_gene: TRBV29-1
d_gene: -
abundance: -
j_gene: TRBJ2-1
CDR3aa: CSHLGVHEQFF
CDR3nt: TGCAGCCACCTCGGCGTCCATGAGCAGTTCTTC

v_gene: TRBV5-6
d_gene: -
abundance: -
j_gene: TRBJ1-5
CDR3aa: CASSDRLYSNQPQHF
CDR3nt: TGTGCCAGCAGCGACAGACTGTATAGCAATCAGCCCCAGCATTTT

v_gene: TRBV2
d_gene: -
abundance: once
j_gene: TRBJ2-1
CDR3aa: CASSREPPPVRNEQFF
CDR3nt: TGTGCCAGCAGCCGAGAACCGCCCCCGGTGAGGAATGAGCAGTTCTTC

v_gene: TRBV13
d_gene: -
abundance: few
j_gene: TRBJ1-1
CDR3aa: CASSSGGRKAFF
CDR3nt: TGTGCCAGCAGCTCGGGGGGAAGGAAAGCTTTCTTT

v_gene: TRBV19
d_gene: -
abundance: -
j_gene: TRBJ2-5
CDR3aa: CASRPRGSQETQYF
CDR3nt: TGTGCCAGTAGGCCACGCGGATCTCAAGAGACCCAGTACTTC

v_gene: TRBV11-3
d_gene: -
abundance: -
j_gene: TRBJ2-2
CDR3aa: CASSFGGRVLSGELFF
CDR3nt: TGTGCCAGCAGCTTCGGGGGGCGCGTACTGTCCGGGGAGCTGTTTTTT

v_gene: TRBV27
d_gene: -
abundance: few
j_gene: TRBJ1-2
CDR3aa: CASSLSSGYYGYTF
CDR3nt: TGTGCCAGCAGTTTATCCTCAGGTTACTATGGCTACACCTTC

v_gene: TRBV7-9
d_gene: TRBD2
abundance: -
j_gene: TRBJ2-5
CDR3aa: CAGSPFSGEPEETQYF
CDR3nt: TGTGCCGGCAGCCCCTTTAGCGGGGAACCTGAAGAGACCCAGTACTTC

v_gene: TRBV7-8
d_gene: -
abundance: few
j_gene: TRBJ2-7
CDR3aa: CASSQRVTYEQYF
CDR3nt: TGTGCCAGCAGCCAGAGGGTTACCTACGAGCAGTACTTC

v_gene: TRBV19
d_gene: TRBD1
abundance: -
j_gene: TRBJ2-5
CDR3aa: CASSPRDRGQETQYF
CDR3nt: TGTGCCAGTAGTCCCCGGGACAGGGGGCAAGAGACCCAGTACTTC

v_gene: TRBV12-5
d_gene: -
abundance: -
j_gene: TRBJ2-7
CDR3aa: CASGPSRYEQYF
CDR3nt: TGTGCTAGTGGTCCTTCGAGGTACGAGCAGTACTTC

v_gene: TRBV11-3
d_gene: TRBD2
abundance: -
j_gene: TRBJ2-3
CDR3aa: CASSTRGGTNTDTQYF
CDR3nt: TGTGCCAGCAGCACCCGGGGGGGGACAAACACAGATACGCAGTATTTT

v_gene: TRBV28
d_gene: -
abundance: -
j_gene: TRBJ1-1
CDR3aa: CASSPPDSLNTEAFF
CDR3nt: TGTGCCAGCAGTCCCCCGGACAGTTTGAACACTGAAGCTTTCTTT

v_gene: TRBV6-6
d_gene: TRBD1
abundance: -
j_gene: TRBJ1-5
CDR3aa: CASSYPDRGNQPQHF
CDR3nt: TGTGCCAGCAGTTATCCGGACAGGGGCAATCAGCCCCAGCATTTT

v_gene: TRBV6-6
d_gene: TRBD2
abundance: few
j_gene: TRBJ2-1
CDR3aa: CASSYPTSGGAGEFF
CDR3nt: TGTGCCAGCAGTTACCCGACTAGCGGGGGGGCCGGAGAGTTCTTC

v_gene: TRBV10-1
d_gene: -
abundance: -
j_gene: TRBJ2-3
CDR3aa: CASSPRIPPTDTQYF
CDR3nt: TGCGCCAGCAGCCCCCGTATCCCCCCTACAGATACGCAGTATTTT

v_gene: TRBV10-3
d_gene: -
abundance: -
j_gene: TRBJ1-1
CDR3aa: CAISAGRDLTSNTEAFF
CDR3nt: TGTGCCATCAGTGCCGGCAGGGATCTAACATCGAACACTGAAGCTTTCTTT

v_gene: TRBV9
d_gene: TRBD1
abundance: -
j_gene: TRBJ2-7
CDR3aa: CASSVTSGTGIYEQYF
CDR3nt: TGTGCCAGCAGCGTCACCTCCGGGACAGGGATCTACGAGCAGTACTTC

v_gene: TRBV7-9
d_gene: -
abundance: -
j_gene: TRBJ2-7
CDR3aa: CASRVTENREQYF
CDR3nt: TGTGCCAGCAGGGTAACAGAGAATCGCGAGCAGTACTTC

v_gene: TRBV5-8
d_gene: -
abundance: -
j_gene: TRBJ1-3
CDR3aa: CASSLGLLSGNTIYF
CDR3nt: TGTGCCAGCAGCTTAGGACTACTCTCTGGAAACACCATATATTTT

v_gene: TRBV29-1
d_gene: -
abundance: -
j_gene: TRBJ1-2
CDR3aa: CSVEGGRANYGYTF
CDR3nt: TGCAGCGTTGAAGGAGGCAGGGCCAACTATGGCTACACCTTC

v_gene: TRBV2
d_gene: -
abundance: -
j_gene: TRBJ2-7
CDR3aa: CASSPNYEQYF
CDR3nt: TGTGCCAGCAGCCCGAACTACGAGCAGTACTTC

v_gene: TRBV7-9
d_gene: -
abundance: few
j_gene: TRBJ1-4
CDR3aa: CASTWGGATNEKLFF
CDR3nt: TGTGCCAGCACCTGGGGGGGTGCAACTAATGAAAAACTGTTTTTT

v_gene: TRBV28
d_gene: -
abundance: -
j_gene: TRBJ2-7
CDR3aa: CASTIRANSYEQYF
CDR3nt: TGTGCCAGCACCATTAGGGCCAACTCCTACGAGCAGTACTTC

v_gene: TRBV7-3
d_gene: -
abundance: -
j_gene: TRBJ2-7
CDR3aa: CASSFSYSSEQYF
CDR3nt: TGTGCCAGCAGCTTCAGCTACAGTAGCGAGCAGTACTTC

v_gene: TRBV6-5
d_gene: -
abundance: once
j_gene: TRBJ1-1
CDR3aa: CASSPRDGRTTEAFF
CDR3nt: TGTGCCAGCAGCCCTCGGGACGGAAGAACTACTGAAGCTTTCTTT

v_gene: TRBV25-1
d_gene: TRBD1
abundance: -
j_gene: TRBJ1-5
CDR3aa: CASSPDRDEPQHF
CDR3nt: TGTGCCAGCAGCCCCGACAGGGATGAGCCCCAGCATTTT

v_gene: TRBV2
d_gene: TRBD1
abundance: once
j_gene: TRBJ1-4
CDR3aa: CASSDRGEKLFF
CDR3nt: TGTGCCAGCAGCGACAGGGGAGAAAAACTGTTTTTT

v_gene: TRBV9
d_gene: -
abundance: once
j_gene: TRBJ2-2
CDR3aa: CASSPRPQGELFF
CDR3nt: TGTGCCAGCAGCCCCCGTCCCCAGGGGGAGCTGTTTTTT

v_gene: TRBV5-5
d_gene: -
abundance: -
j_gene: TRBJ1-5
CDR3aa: CASSWGGSGQPQHF
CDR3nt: TGTGCCAGCAGCTGGGGAGGGTCCGGTCAGCCCCAGCATTTT

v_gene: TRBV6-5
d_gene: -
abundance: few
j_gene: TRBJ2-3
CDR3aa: CASKGADTQYF
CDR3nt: TGTGCCAGCAAGGGGGCAGATACGCAGTATTTT

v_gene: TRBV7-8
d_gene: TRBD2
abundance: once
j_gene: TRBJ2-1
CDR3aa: CASSFWRGVYNEQFF
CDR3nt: TGTGCCAGCAGCTTTTGGCGGGGGGTTTACAATGAGCAGTTCTTC

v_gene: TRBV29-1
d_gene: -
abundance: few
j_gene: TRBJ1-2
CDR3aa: CSVDEGYLDGYTF
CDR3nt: TGCAGCGTTGACGAGGGTTATCTGGATGGCTACACCTTC

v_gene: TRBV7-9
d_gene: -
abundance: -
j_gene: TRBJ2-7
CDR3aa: CASSLGRTGPYEQYF
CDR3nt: TGTGCCAGCAGCTTAGGAAGGACCGGCCCCTACGAGCAGTACTTC

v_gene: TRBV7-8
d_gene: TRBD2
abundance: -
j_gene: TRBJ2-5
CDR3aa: CASGRGSNVETQYF
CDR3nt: TGTGCCAGCGGGCGGGGGTCAAATGTGGAGACCCAGTACTTC